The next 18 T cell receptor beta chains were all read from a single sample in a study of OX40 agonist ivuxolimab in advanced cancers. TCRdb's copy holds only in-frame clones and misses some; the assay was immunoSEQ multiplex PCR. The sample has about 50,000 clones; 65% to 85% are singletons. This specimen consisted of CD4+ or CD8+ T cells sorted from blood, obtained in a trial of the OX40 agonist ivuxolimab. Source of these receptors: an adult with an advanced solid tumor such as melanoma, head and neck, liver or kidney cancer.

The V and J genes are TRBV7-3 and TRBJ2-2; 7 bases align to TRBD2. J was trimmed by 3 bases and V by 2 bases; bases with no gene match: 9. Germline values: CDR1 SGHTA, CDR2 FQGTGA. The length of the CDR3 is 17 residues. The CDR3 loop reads CASSLLRGVKDTGELFF. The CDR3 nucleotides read TGTGCCAGCAGCTTACTACGGGGGGTAAAGGACACCGGGGAGCTGTTTTTT.

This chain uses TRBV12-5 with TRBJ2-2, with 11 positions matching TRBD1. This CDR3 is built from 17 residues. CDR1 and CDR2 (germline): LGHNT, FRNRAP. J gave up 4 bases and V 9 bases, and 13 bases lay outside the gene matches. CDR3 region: CASSRGQGVYGTGELFF. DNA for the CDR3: TGTGCTAGCTCTCGGGGACAGGGGGTCTACGGCACCGGGGAGCTGTTTTTT.

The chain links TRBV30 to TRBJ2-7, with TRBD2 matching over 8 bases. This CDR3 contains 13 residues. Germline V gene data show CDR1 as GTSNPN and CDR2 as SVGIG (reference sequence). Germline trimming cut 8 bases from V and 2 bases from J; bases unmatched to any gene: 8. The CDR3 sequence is CATILAATYEQYF. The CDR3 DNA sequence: TGTGCCACAATACTAGCGGCTACCTACGAGCAGTACTTC. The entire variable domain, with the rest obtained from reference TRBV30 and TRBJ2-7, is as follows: SQTIHQWPATLVQPVGSPLSLECTVEGTSNPNLYWYRQAAGRGLQLLFYSVGIGQISSEVPQNLSASRPQDRQFILSSKKLLLSDSGFYLCATILAATYEQYFGPGTRLTVT.

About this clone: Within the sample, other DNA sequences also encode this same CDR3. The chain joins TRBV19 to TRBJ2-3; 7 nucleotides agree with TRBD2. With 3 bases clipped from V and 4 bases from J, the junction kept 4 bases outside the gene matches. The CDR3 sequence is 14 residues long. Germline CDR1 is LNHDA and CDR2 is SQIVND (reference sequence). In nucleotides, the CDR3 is TGTGCCAGTAGTATGGGCGGGGGTGCAGATACGCAGTATTTT. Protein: CASSMGGGADTQYF.

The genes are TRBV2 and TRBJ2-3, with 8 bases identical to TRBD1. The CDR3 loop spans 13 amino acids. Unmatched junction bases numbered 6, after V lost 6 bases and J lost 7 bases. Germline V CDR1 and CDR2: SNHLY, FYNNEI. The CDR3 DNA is TGTGCCAGCAGAGGACAGGGCGAGAATACGCAGTATTTT. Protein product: CASRGQGENTQYF.

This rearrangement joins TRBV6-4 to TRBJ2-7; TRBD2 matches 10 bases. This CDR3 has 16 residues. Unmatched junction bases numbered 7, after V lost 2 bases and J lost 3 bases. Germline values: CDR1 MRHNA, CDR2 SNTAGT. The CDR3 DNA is TGTGCCAGCAGTGACCCCCCTAGCGGGGGACTCTACGAGCAGTACTTC. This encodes CASSDPPSGGLYEQYF.

The chain's CDR3 is CASSHMRGGRAGTDTQYF. The CDR3 DNA is TGTGCCAGCAGCCATATGCGGGGGGGCCGGGCGGGCACAGATACGCAGTATTTT. This chain connects TRBV11-3 to TRBJ2-3, with TRBD2 matching over 9 bases. CDR1 and CDR2 from the germline V gene are SGHNT and YENEEA. The CDR3 length is 18 residues. J gave up 1 base and V 5 bases, and 13 bases lay outside the gene matches.

CDR3 loop: CATPWTGGNGYTF. CDR3 sequence (DNA): TGTGCCACCCCCTGGACAGGGGGAAATGGCTACACCTTC. V is TRBV28 and J is TRBJ1-2, with 10 bases fitting TRBD1. The CDR3 is made up of 13 amino acids. Germline V lookup: CDR1 MDHEN, CDR2 SYDVKM. V was pared by 10 bases and J by 6 bases, with 8 bases of the junction left unmatched.

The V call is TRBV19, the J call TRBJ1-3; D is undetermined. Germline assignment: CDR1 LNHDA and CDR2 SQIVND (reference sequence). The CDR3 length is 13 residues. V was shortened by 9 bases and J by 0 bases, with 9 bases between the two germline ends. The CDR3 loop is CASRVSSGNTIYF. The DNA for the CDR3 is TGTGCCAGCAGAGTTTCCTCTGGAAACACCATATATTTT.

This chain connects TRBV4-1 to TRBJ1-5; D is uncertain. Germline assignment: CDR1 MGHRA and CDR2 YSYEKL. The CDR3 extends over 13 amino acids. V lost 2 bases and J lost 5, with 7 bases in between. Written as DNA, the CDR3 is TGCGCCAGCAGCCAATCTTCCTATCAGCCCCAGCATTTT. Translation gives CASSQSSYQPQHF.

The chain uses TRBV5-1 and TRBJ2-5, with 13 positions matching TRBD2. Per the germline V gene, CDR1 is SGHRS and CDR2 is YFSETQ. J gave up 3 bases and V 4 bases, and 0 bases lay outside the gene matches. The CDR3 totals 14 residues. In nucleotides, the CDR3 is TGCGCCAGCAGCACTAGCGGGGGGGAAGAGACCCAGTACTTC. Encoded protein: CASSTSGGEETQYF.

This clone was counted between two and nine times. Here the CDR3 reads CASSWGQGGQPQHF. In DNA, the CDR3 is TGTGCCAGCAGTTGGGGACAGGGCGGTCAGCCCCAGCATTTT. The chain carries TRBV6-5 and TRBJ1-5, with TRBD1 matching 9 bases. V dropped 4 bases and J dropped 6; count of bases not matched to a gene: 4. The CDR3 is 14 amino acids. Per the germline V gene, CDR1 is MNHEY and CDR2 is SVGAGI.

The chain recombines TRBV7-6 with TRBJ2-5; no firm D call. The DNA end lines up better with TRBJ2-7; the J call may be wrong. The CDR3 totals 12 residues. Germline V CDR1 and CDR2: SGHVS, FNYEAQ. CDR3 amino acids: CASSLMLAEQYF. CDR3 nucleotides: TGTGCCAGCAGCTTAATGTTAGCCGAGCAGTACTTC.

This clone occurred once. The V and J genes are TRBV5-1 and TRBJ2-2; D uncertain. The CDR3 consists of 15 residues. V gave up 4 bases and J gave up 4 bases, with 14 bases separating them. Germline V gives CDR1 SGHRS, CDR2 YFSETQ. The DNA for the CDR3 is TGCGCCAGCAGCCCTCTACAGCTATCCACCGGGGAGCTGTTTTTT. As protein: CASSPLQLSTGELFF.

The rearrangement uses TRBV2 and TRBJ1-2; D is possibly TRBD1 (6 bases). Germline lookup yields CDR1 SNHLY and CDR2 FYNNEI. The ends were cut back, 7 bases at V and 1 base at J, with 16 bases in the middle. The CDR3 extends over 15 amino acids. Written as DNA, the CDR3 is TGTGCCAGCACTGCACTGACAGGAGTTAACTATGGCTACACCTTC. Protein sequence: CASTALTGVNYGYTF.

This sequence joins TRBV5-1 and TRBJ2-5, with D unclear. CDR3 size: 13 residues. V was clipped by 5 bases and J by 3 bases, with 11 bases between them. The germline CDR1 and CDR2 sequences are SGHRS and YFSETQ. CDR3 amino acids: CASRHTKEETQYF. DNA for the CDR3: TGCGCCAGCAGGCATACCAAGGAAGAGACCCAGTACTTC.

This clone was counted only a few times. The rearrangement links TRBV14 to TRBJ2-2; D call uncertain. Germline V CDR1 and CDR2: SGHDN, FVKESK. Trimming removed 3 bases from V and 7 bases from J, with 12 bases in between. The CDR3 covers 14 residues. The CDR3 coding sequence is TGTGCCAGCAGCCAGCTAGAACTTGTCGGGGAGCTGTTTTTT. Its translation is CASSQLELVGELFF.

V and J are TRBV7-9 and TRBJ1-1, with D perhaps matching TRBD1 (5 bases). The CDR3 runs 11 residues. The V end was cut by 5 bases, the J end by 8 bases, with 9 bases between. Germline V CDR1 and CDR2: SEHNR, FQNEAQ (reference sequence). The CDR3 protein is CASSPRQEAFF. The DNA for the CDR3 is TGTGCCAGCAGCCCCCGACAGGAAGCTTTCTTT.